This T cell receptor beta chain was recovered during a study of blood T cell repertoires in COVID-19. Assay used: immunoSEQ multiplex PCR; TCRdb lists only in-frame clones, some missing. The sample includes 250,000 to 300,000 clones, around 89% seen only once; the top ten take around 2.3%. The CDR3 length is 13 residues. Between the trimmed V and J ends, which lost 1 base and 5 bases, there was a span of 6 bases. Per germline, CDR1 LNHDA and CDR2 SQIVND (reference sequence). The chain has TRBV19 and TRBJ1-5, with D perhaps TRBD1 (5 bases). Sequencing was carried out using peripheral blood. The receptor was derived from a woman aged 55-69 years with COVID-19, enrolled during active disease. The CDR3 here is CASSIGGDQPQHF. The CDR3 coding sequence is TGTGCCAGTAGTATAGGGGGGGATCAGCCCCAGCATTTT.